This TCR beta chain comes out of a study of technical replicates of blood from a handful of donors. This clone was detected once. Germline CDR1 is LNHNV and CDR2 is YYDKDF (reference sequence). The CDR3 is 15 residues long. V lost 4 bases to trimming and J lost 4 bases, with 16 bases between them. The method was immunoSEQ multiplex PCR; TCRdb's version includes in-frame clones alone and lacks a portion of them. This table holds some 82,000 clones, about 97% found once. The chain is built from TRBV15 and TRBJ1-1; possibly TRBD1 for D (5 bases). The sequence was collected from a human donor in good health. The sample taken for sequencing was T cells isolated from PBMCs. The DNA of the CDR3 is TGTGCCACCAGCACGCCCGGGGGAGATCCCACTGAAGCTTTCTTT. It codes for CATSTPGGDPTEAFF. The entire variable domain, with the rest obtained from reference TRBV15 and TRBJ1-1, is as follows: DAMVIQNPRYQVTQFGKPVTLSCSQTLNHNVMYWYQQKSSQAPKLLFHYYDKDFNNEADTPDNFQSRRPNTSFCFLDIRSPGLGDTAMYLCATSTPGGDPTEAFFGQGTRLTVV.